The next 9 T cell receptor beta chains were all read from a single sample in a study of CD8+ T cells in alopecia areata. Extraction and reverse transcription of RNA yielded cDNA as the sequencing template. TCRdb's copy holds only in-frame clones and misses some; the assay was immunoSEQ multiplex PCR. The repertoire includes 150,000 to 200,000 clones, approximately 60% of them detected once, and 4.5% to 5% sits in the top ten. The specimen sequenced was CD4+ T cells sorted from blood. Receptors were obtained from a human donor in good health.

This clone was counted only a few times. The V gene is TRBV29-1, the J gene TRBJ2-7; 7 positions agree with TRBD1. The CDR3 extends over 13 amino acids. V trimming: 7 bases; J trimming: 5 bases; junction bases outside the gene matches: 11. From germline, CDR1 is SQVTM and CDR2 ANQGSEA. Here the CDR3 reads CSAGHAGGHEQYF. The CDR3, as DNA: TGCAGCGCTGGACACGCAGGGGGACACGAGCAGTACTTC.

The chain uses TRBV30 and TRBJ2-3, with 7 bases matching TRBD2. The CDR3 covers 18 residues. Losses at the gene ends were 2 bases for V and 3 bases for J; bases not matched to a gene: 17. Germline V gene sequence: CDR1 GTSNPN, CDR2 SVGIG (reference sequence). The CDR3 bases are TGTGCCTGGAGTCGGAGGTATGGCGGGAGAGGTAGGACAGATACGCAGTATTTT. Residues: CAWSRRYGGRGRTDTQYF.

Only one count was recorded for this clone. V and J are TRBV1 and TRBJ1-1; TRBD1 is the table's D call, not checked against the DNA. TRBV1 is given as a pseudogene. The length of the CDR3 is 15 residues. Here the CDR3 reads CTSSQPQGWDTEAFF. CDR3 in DNA: TGCACCAGCAGCCAGCCCCAGGGATGGGACACTGAAGCTTTCTTT.

J is TRBJ2-1 and V is TRBV30; weak D call: TRBD1 (5 bases). CDR1 and CDR2 (germline): GTSNPN, SVGIG (reference sequence). V was trimmed by 5 bases and J by 3 bases, leaving 23 bases between them. The CDR3 runs to 17 residues. The CDR3 region is CAWGKGSAAVDYNEQFF. CDR3 DNA sequence: TGTGCCTGGGGAAAGGGGTCAGCTGCTGTTGACTACAATGAGCAGTTCTTC.

This chain connects TRBV29-1 to TRBJ2-1; TRBD2 matches 13 bases. The CDR3 extends over 16 amino acids. CDR1 and CDR2 from the germline V gene are SQVTM and ANQGSEA. Trimming took 4 bases from V and 15 from J; bases not matched to a gene: 18. The CDR3 DNA reads as TGCAGCGTTGGGATCAGGACTAGCGGGAGTTTGACGAGCGCGTTCTTC. This encodes CSVGIRTSGSLTSAFF.

The rearrangement joins TRBV5-1 to TRBJ2-5; D is undetermined. V was shortened by 3 bases and J by 5 bases, with 8 bases between the two germline ends. This CDR3 has 12 amino acids. Per the germline V gene, CDR1 is SGHRS and CDR2 is YFSETQ. CDR3 loop: CASSYLGETQYF. The DNA for the CDR3 is TGCGCCAGCAGCTATCTGGGGGAGACCCAGTACTTC.

The J gene is TRBJ2-3, the V gene TRBV25-1; D gene ambiguous. The CDR3 runs to 13 residues. Germline V lookup: CDR1 MGHDK, CDR2 SYGVNS. V lost 4 bases, J lost 2 bases, and 7 bases lay in between. CDR3 coding DNA: TGTGCCAGCAGTGCCACCCACACAGATACGCAGTATTTT. Amino acids: CASSATHTDTQYF.

CDR3 loop: CASFRQNTEAFF. The CDR3 DNA sequence: TGTGCCAGCTTCCGACAGAACACTGAAGCTTTCTTT. The gene calls are TRBV7-9 and TRBJ1-1; D unresolved. Trimming took 8 bases from V and 1 from J, leaving 8 bases between them. Germline-derived CDR1 and CDR2 are SEHNR and FQNEAQ (reference sequence). The CDR3 is made up of 12 amino acids.

This clone was seen once. The CDR3 bases are TGCAGCGTTGATAGCGGGGCCACAGATACGCAGTATTTT. It translates to CSVDSGATDTQYF. V is TRBV29-1 and J is TRBJ2-3; 8 bases map to TRBD2. This CDR3 spans 13 amino acids. CDR1 and CDR2 from the germline V gene are SQVTM and ANQGSEA. V lost 3 bases and J lost 2; bases outside the gene matches: 1.